The rows below give T cell receptor beta chains drawn from one sample of a study of blood T cell repertoires in COVID-19. The table came from immunoSEQ multiplex PCR; TCRdb's copy has only in-frame clones and leaves some out. The data hold more than 250,000 clones, with roughly 85% observed a single time. The sample was PBMCs or T cells enriched from blood (not recorded which). The receptor set was obtained from a man aged 35 to 55 who had been exposed to COVID-19. The CDR3 runs from the conserved cysteine through the conserved F or W. A D gene is named only where the DNA matches it firmly. Clone size is shown for a subset of rows, as once, few, many or a class of expanded clone.

j_call | clone_size | v_call | d_call | cdr3_nt | cdr3_aa
TRBJ2-1 | . | TRBV6-5 | . | TGTGCCAGCAGCCGGGACTCGCTACCCTACAATGAGCAGTTCTTC | CASSRDSLPYNEQFF
TRBJ2-1 | . | TRBV4-1 | . | TGCGCCAGCAGCCAAACCACTGTCAATGAGCAGTTCTTC | CASSQTTVNEQFF
TRBJ2-6 | . | TRBV19 | TRBD2 | TGTGCCAGTAGTATAGGTAGCGGGATGTACTCTGGGGCCAACGTCCTGACTTTC | CASSIGSGMYSGANVLTF
TRBJ1-3 | few | TRBV9 | . | TGTGCCAGCAGCGTATGGGGCCCGGGGGACCTCTCTGGAAACACCATATATTTT | CASSVWGPGDLSGNTIYF
TRBJ1-5 | once | TRBV6-5 | . | TGTGCCAGCAGTTTCAGGGATCAGCCCCAGCATTTT | CASSFRDQPQHF
TRBJ2-3 | . | TRBV7-9 | . | TGTGCCAGCAGCTTAGCCTTGGGAGCAGATACGCAGTATTTT | CASSLALGADTQYF
TRBJ1-1 | . | TRBV12-3/TRBV12-4 | . | TGTGCCAGCACCCCCGGGGGAAATGAAGCTTTCTTT | CASTPGGNEAFF
TRBJ2-7 | . | TRBV5-1 | TRBD2 | TGCGCCAGCAGCTTGATCCTAGCGGGAGGAGGCGAGCAGTACTTC | CASSLILAGGGEQYF
TRBJ2-7 | . | TRBV5-4 | . | TGTGCCAGCAGGTCGGGAGCGTTGGATGATACCTACGAGCAGTACTTC | CASRSGALDDTYEQYF
TRBJ1-1 | once | TRBV4-1 | TRBD1 | TGCGCCAGCAGCTCCGGCCGACAGGGAATGAACACTGAAGCTTTCTTT | CASSSGRQGMNTEAFF
TRBJ2-6 | . | TRBV6-1 | . | TGTGCCAGCAGTGACGGGAGCGCCTGGGCCAACGTCCTGACTTTC | CASSDGSAWANVLTF
TRBJ1-4 | . | TRBV5-1 | . | TGCGCCAGCAGACAGGGTATTTCTAATGAAAAACTGTTTTTT | CASRQGISNEKLFF
TRBJ1-1 | . | TRBV7-8 | . | TGTGCCAGCAGCTTAATGATGGGGGGTGAAGCTTTCTTT | CASSLMMGGEAFF
TRBJ1-1 | once | TRBV29-1 | . | TGCAGCGTTTCGGGGGGAGCCATCACTGAAGCTTTCTTT | CSVSGGAITEAFF